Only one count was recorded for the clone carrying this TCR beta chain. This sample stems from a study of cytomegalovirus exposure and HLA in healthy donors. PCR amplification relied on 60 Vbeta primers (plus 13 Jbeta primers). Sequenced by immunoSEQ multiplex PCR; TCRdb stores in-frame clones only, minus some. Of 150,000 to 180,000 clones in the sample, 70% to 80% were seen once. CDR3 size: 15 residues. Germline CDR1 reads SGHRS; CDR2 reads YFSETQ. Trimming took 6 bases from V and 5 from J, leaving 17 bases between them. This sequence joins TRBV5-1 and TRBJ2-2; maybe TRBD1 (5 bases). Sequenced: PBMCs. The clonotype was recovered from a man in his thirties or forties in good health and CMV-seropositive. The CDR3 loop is CASTFDRPDTGELFF. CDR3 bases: TGCGCCAGCACCTTTGACAGACCCGATACCGGGGAGCTGTTTTTT.